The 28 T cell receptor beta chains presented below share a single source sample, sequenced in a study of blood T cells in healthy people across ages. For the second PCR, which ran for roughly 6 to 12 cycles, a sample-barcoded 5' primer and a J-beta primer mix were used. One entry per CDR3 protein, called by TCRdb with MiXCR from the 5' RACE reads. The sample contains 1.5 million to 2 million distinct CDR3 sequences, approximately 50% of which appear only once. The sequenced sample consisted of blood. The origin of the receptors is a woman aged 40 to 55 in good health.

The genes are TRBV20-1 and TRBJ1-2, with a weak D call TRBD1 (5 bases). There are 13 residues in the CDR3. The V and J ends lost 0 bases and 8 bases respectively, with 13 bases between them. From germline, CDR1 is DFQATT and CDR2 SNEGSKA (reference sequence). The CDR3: CSAREGGLGGYTF. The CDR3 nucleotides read TGCAGTGCTAGAGAGGGGGGGTTGGGAGGCTACACCTTC.

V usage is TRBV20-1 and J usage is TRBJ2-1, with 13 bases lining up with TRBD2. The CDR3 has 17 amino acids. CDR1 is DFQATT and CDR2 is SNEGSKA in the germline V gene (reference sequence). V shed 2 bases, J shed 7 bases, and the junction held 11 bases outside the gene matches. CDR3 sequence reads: CSARPEVGGLAGNEQFF. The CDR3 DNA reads TGCAGTGCTAGACCCGAGGTGGGGGGACTAGCGGGGAATGAGCAGTTCTTC.

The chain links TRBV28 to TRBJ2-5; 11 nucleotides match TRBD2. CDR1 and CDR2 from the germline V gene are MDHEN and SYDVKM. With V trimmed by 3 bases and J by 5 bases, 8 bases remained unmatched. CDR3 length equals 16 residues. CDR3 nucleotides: TGTGCCAGCAGTTTTGGTCTAGCGGGGGGTTGGGAGACCCAGTACTTC. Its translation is CASSFGLAGGWETQYF.

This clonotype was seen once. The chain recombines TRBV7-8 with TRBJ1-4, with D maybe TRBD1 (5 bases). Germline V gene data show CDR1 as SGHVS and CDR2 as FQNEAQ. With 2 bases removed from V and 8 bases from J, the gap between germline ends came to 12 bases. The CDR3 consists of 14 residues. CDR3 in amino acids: CASSLRSGKEKLFF. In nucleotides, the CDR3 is TGTGCCAGCAGCTTACGGTCAGGGAAGGAAAAACTGTTTTTT.

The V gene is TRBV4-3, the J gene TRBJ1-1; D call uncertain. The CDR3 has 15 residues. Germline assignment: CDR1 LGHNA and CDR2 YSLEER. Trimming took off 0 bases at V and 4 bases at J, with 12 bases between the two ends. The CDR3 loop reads CASSQDSIWGTEAFF. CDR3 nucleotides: TGCGCCAGCAGCCAAGATTCTATTTGGGGCACTGAAGCTTTCTTT.

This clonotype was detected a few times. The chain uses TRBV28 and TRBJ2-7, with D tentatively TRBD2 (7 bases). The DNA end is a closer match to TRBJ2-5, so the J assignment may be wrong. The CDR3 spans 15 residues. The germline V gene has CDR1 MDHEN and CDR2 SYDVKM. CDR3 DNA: TGTGCCAGCAGTTTCCGGGTACGGGGGGCGGAGACCCAGTACTTC. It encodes CASSFRVRGAETQYF.

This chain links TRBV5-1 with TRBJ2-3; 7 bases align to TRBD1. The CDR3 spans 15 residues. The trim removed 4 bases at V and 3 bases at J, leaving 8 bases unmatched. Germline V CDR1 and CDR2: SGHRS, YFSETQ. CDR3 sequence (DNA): TGCGCCAGCAGCGTGACAGGGTCCGCGACAGATACGCAGTATTTT. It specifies CASSVTGSATDTQYF. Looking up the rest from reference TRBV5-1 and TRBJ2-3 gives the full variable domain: KAGVTQTPRYLIKTRGQQVTLSCSPISGHRSVSWYQQTPGQGLQFLFEYFSETQRNKGNFPGRFSGRQFSNSRSEMNVSTLELGDSALYLCASSVTGSATDTQYFGPGTRLTVL.

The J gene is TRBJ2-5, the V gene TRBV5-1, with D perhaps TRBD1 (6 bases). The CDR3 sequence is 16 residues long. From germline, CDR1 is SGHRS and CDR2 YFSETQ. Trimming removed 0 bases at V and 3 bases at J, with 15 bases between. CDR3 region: CASSLDGWQGKETQYF. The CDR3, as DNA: TGCGCCAGCAGCTTGGACGGATGGCAGGGGAAAGAGACCCAGTACTTC.

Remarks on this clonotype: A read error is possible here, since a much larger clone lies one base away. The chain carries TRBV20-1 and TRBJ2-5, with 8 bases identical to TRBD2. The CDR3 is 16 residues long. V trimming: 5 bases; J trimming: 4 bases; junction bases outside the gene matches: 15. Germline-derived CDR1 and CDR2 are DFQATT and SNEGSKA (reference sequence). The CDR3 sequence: CSARREGQGGRETQYF. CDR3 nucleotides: TGCAGTGCTCGCCGGGAGGGTCAGGGAGGACGAGAGACCCAGTACTTC.

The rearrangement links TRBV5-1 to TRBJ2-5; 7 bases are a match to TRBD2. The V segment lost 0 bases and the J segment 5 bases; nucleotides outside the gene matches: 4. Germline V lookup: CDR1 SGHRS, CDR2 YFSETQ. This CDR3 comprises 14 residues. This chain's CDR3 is CASSLGTRSETQYF. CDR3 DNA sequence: TGCGCCAGCAGCTTGGGGACTAGGAGCGAGACCCAGTACTTC.

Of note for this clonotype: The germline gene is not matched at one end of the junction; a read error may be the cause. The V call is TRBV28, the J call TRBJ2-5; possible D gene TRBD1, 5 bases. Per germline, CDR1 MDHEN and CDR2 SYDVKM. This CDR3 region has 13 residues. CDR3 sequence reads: CACSFDRGETQYF. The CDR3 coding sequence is TGTGCCTGCAGTTTCGATAGGGGTGAGACCCAGTACTTC.

The CDR3 protein is CASSQDKGGPTLHETQYF. The CDR3 DNA reads TGTGCCAGCAGCCAAGATAAGGGTGGGCCGACCCTCCACGAGACCCAGTACTTC. The rearrangement links TRBV4-2 to TRBJ2-5, with D hard to call. The V and J ends lost 0 bases and 5 bases respectively, with 22 bases between them. CDR1 is LGHNA and CDR2 is YNFKEQ in the germline V gene. The CDR3 has 18 residues.

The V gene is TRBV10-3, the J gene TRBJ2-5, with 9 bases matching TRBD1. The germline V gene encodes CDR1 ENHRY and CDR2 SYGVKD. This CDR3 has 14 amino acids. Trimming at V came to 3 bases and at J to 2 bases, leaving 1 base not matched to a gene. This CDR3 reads CAISEGQGQETQYF. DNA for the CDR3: TGTGCCATCAGTGAAGGACAGGGGCAAGAGACCCAGTACTTC.

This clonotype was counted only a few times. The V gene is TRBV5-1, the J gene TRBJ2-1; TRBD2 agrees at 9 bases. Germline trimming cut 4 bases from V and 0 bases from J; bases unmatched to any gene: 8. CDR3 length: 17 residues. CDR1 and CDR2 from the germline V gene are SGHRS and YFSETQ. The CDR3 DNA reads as TGCGCCAGCAGCCCTGGTCTTAGCGGGAGCTCCTACAATGAGCAGTTCTTC. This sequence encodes CASSPGLSGSSYNEQFF.

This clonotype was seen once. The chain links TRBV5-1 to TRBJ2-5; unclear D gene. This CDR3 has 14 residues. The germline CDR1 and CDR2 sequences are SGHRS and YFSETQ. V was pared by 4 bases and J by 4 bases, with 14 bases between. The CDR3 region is CASSRDGRPETQYF. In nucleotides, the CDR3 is TGCGCCAGCAGCCGTGACGGGCGCCCAGAGACCCAGTACTTC.

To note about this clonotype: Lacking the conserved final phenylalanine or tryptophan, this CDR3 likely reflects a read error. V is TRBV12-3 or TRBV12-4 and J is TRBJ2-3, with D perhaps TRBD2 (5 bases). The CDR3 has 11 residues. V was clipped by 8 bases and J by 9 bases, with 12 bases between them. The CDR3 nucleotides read TGTGCCAGCCGTACGGGAAGAACGCAGTATTCT. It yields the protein CASRTGRTQYS.

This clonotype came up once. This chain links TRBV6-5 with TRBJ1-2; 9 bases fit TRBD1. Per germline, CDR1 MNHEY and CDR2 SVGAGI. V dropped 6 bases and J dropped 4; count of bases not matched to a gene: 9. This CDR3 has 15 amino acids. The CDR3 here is CASSLDRGKPYGYTF. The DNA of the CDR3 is TGTGCCAGCAGCCTGGACAGGGGAAAGCCCTATGGCTACACCTTC.

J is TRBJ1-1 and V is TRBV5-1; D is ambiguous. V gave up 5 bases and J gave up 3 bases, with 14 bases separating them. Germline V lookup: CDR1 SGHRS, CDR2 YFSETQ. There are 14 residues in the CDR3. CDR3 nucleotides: TGCGCCAGCAGTCGTAAGACGGATTACACTGAAGCTTTCTTT. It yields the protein CASSRKTDYTEAFF.

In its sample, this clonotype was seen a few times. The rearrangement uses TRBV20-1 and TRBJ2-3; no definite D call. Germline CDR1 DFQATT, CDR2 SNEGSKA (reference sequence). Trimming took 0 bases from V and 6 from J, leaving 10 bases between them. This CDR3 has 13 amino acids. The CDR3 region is CSARDRPVDTQYF. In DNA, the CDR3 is TGCAGTGCTAGAGATCGCCCCGTCGATACGCAGTATTTT.

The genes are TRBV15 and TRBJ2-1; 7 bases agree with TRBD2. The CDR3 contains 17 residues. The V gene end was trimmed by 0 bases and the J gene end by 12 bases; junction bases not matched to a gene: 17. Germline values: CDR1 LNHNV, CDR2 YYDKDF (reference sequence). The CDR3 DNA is TGTGCCACCAGCAGAGATGGAAGGCTAGCGGCGGGAGAGAGGCAGTTCTTC. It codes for CATSRDGRLAAGERQFF.

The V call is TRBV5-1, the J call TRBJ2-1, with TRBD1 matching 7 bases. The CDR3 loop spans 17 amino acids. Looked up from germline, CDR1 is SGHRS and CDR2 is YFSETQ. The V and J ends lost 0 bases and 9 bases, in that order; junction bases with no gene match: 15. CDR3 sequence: CASSLALSTGRGGEQFF. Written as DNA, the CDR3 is TGCGCCAGCAGCTTGGCATTGTCGACAGGGCGAGGTGGTGAGCAGTTCTTC.

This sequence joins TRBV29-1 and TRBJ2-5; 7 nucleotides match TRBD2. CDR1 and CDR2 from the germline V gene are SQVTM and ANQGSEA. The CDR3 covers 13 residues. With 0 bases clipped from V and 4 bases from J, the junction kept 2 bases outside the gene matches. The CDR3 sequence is CSVEDGGGETQYF. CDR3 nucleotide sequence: TGCAGCGTTGAAGATGGGGGGGGAGAGACCCAGTACTTC.

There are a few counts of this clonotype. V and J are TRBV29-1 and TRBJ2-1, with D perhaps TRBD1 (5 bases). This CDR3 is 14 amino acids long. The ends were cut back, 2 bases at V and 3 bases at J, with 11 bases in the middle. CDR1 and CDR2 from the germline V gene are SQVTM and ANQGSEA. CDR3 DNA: TGCAGCGTTGAAATCCAGGGAAACTACAATGAGCAGTTCTTC. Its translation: CSVEIQGNYNEQFF.

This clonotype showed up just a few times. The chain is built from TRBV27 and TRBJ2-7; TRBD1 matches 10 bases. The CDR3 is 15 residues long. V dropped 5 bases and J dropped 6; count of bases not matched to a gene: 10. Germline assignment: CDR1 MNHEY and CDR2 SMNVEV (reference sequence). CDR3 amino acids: CASSRRDRGIVEQYF. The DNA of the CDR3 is TGTGCCAGCAGTCGGCGGGACAGGGGAATCGTCGAGCAGTACTTC.

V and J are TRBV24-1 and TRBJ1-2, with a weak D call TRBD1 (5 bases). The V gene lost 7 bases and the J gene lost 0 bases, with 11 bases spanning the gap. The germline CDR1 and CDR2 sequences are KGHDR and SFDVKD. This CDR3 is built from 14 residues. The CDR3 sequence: CATSDSLSNYGYTF. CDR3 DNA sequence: TGTGCCACCAGCGACAGCCTTTCTAACTATGGCTACACCTTC.

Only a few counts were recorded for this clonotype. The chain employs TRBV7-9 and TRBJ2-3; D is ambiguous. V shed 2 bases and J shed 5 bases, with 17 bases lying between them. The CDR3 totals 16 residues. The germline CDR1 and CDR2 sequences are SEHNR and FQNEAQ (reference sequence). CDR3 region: CASSLFQYGREDTQYF. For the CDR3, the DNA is TGTGCCAGCAGCTTATTTCAGTATGGGCGAGAAGATACGCAGTATTTT. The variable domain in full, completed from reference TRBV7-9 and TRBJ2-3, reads DTGVSQNPRHKITKRGQNVTFRCDPISEHNRLYWYRQTLGQGPEFLTYFQNEAQLEKSRLLSDRFSAERPKGSFSTLEIQRTEQGDSAMYLCASSLFQYGREDTQYFGPGTRLTVL.

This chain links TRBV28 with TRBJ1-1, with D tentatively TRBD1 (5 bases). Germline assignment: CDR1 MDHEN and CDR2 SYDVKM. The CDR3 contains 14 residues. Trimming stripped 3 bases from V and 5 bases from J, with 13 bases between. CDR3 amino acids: CASSLRDGGTEAFF. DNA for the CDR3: TGTGCCAGCAGTTTGCGGGACGGAGGGACTGAAGCTTTCTTT.

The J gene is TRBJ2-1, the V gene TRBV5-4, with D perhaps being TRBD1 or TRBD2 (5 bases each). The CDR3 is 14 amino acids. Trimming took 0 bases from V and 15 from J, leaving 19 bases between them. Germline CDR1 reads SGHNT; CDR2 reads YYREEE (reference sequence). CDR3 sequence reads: CASSLALGRDAWFF. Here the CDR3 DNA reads TGTGCCAGCAGCTTGGCCCTTGGCCGGGACGCATGGTTCTTC. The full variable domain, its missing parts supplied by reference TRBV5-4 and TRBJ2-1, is ETGVTQSPTHLIKTRGQQVTLRCSSQSGHNTVSWYQQALGQGPQFIFQYYREEENGRGNFPPRFSGLQFPNYSSELNVNALELDDSALYLCASSLALGRDAWFFGPGTRLTVL.